This paragraph covers one TCR beta chain sequence. Its antigen is not identified. From germline, CDR1 is LNHDA and CDR2 SQIVND (reference sequence). The CDR3 has 15 amino acids. Germline trimming cut 6 bases from V and 1 base from J; bases unmatched to any gene: 5. Each CDR3 protein gets one entry after TCRdb re-called the reads with MiXCR. This sample has about 570,000 distinct CDR3 sequences, with about 39% found just once. This record comes from a study of T cell repertoires in cytomegalovirus infection. Sample: cultured PBMCs, taken from culture after CMV antigen stimulation. The origin of this receptor is a human donor in good health (CMV status not recorded). Some clones in this sample may be carry-over from other donors' samples. The V call is TRBV19, the J call TRBJ2-1; TRBD2 matches at 8 bases. CDR3 protein: CASSRTSTSYNEQFF. CDR3 sequence (DNA): TGTGCCAGTAGCCGGACTAGCACATCCTACAATGAGCAGTTCTTC.